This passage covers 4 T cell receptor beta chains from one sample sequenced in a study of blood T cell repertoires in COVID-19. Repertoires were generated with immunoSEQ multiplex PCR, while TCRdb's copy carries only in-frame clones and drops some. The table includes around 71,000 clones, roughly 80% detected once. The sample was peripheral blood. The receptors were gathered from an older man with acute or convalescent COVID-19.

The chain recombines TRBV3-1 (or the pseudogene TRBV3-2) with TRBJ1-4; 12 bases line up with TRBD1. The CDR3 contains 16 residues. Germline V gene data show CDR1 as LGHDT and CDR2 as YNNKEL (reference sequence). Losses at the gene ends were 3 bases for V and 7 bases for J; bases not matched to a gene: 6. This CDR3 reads CASSQTGQGAGEKLFF. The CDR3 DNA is TGTGCCAGCAGCCAGACGGGACAGGGGGCGGGTGAAAAACTGTTTTTT.

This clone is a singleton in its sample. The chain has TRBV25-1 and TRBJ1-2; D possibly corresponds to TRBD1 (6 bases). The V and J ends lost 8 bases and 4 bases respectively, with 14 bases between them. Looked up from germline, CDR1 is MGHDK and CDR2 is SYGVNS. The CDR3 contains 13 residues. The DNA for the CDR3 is TGTGCCAGCGGGACAACTGGGGGCTATGGCTACACCTTC. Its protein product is CASGTTGGYGYTF.

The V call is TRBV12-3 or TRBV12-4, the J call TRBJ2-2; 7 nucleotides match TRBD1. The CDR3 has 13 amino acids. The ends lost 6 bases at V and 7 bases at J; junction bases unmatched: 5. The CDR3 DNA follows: TGTGCCAGCAGGCGACAGGGACGCGGGGAGCTGTTTTTT. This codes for CASRRQGRGELFF.

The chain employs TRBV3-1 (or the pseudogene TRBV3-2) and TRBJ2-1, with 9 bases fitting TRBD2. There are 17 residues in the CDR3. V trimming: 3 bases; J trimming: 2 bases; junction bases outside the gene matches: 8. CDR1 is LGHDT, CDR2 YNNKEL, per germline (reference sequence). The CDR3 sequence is CASSHQMASGTYNEQFF. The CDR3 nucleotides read TGTGCCAGCAGCCATCAAATGGCTAGCGGGACCTACAATGAGCAGTTCTTC.